This section outlines one T cell receptor (beta chain) sequence together with its context. Its antigen is unknown. Base qualities are not provided; no much larger clone lies one nucleotide away. The CDR3 runs 13 amino acids, cysteine and phenylalanine included. Only CDR3 DNA remains: 39 bases, in frame from the first base. For CDR1 and CDR2, the germline V gene lists MNHNS and SASEGT. V and J are truncated by 3 bases and 5 bases respectively, leaving an intervening sequence of 10 bases. The collaborating institutions used their own protocols to collect whole blood in K2EDTA tubes. Collaborator samples were shipped for TCRbeta analysis as frozen whole blood, isolated PBMCs, or DNA extracted from either sample type. These data originate in a study of blood T cell repertoires in COVID-19 (dated by TCRdb to about 2020). Broadly, across the study: Samples from collaborators originated in the United States, Italy and Spain and spanned both the acute and convalescent phases of COVID-19. The prospective study material was composed of cDNA or gDNA derived from T cells, B-cell-depleted T cells, or PBMCs. Subjects who had been exposed to COVID-19, were actively infected with it, or had recovered from it provided the deeply sampled blood TCRbeta repertoires that made up the dataset. A freely available public database, intended as a resource for researchers studying the immune response to SARS-CoV-2, is where the repertoires were released. Samples came from the ongoing ImmuneRACE study (first 160 participants) plus 1,254 subjects from 6 global collaborators. A de-identified subject ID, COVID-19 status, age in years and sex were almost always included in the sample metadata. HLA class I and class II types, where available, came from metadata supplied by the sample provider rather than from assay-based typing.

Results the study describes overall, beyond this receptor: The amount of clinical and demographic metadata varied by source and participant and was provided uncurated.

The immunoSEQ Assay, a bias-controlled multiplex PCR, was used to amplify TCRbeta CDR3 regions from genomic DNA. On the authors' methods: Nucleated cell counts per sample were estimated from amplification of reference gene primers within the assay. To quantify the absolute abundance of each unique TCRbeta CDR3 rearrangement, sequence reads were collapsed and filtered. Productive Simpson clonality was computed per sample as the square root of Simpson's diversity index over productive rearrangements. TCRdb's version of the immuneACCESS table is confined to in-frame rearrangements and falls short of the full clone set. An unresolved V gene accounts for under half of the shortfall where checked; the remainder is of unknown origin. D and trimming come from the DNA, and the V and J calls and clone size come from that table. For this sample there are about 220,000 clones; 83% appear just once. The ten largest account for 7.5% to 9% of the sample.

The source is a woman aged 45-65 years with acute or convalescent COVID-19. The chain was built from TRBV6-1 and TRBJ1-1, with TRBD1 perhaps the D gene, on 6 matching bases. Input material: peripheral blood. CDR3 region: CASSDTGWTEAFF. The DNA is as follows: TGTGCCAGCAGTGACACAGGGTGGACTGAAGCTTTCTTT.